The 3 T cell receptor beta chains below come from one sample, sequenced in a study of metastatic and nonmetastatic thyroid tumors. TCRdb reassembled clones from the PCR reads with MiXCR. The sample includes about 40,000 clones, roughly a sixth of them seen just once. Nobody among the patients had been given any treatment before thyroid surgery. Sequences were obtained from blood. The receptors were gathered from a female donor with papillary thyroid cancer or a benign thyroid nodule (not recorded which). Some clones in this sample may be carry-over from other donors' samples.

Remarks on this clone: The DNA is omitted, as the CDR3 cannot be located on it reliably, and the CDR3 follows TCRdb's listing. The chain recombines TRBV2 with TRBJ1-2; the table's D call, TRBD1, was not checked against the DNA. The germline gives CDR1 SNHLY, CDR2 FYNNEI. The CDR3 extends over 12 residues, inclusive of both ends. CDR3: CACSGTGYGCTF.

This clone was seen at least ten times. The rearrangement joins TRBV13 to TRBJ2-2, with 8 bases fitting TRBD1. From germline, CDR1 is PRHDT and CDR2 FYEKMQ (reference sequence). The ends lost 5 bases at V and 4 bases at J; junction bases unmatched: 6. This CDR3 is 15 amino acids long. This chain's CDR3 is CASSQGQGFTGELFF. The CDR3 DNA reads TGTGCCAGCAGCCAAGGACAGGGATTCACCGGGGAGCTGTTTTTT.

Ten or more counts support this clone. The V gene is TRBV7-2, the J gene TRBJ2-5; 11 nucleotides line up with TRBD2. J gave up 4 bases and V 5 bases, and 3 bases lay outside the gene matches. The germline CDR1 and CDR2 sequences are SGHTA and FQGNSA. The CDR3 runs to 14 residues. The DNA of the CDR3 is TGTGCCAGCAGCGCCCTAGCGGGGGGAGAGACCCAGTACTTC. It encodes CASSALAGGETQYF.